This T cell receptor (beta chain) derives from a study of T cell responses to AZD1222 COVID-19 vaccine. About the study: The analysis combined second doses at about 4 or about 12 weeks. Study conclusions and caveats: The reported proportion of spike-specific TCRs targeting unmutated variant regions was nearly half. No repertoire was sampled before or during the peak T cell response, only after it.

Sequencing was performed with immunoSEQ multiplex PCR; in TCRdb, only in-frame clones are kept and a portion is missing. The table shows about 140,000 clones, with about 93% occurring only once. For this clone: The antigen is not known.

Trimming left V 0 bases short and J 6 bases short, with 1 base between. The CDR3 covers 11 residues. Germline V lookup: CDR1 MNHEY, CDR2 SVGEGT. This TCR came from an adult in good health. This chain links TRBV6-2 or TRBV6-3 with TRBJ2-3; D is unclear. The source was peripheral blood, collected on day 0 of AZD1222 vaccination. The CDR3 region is CASSYSDTQYF. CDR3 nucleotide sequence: TGTGCCAGCAGTTACTCGGATACGCAGTATTTT.